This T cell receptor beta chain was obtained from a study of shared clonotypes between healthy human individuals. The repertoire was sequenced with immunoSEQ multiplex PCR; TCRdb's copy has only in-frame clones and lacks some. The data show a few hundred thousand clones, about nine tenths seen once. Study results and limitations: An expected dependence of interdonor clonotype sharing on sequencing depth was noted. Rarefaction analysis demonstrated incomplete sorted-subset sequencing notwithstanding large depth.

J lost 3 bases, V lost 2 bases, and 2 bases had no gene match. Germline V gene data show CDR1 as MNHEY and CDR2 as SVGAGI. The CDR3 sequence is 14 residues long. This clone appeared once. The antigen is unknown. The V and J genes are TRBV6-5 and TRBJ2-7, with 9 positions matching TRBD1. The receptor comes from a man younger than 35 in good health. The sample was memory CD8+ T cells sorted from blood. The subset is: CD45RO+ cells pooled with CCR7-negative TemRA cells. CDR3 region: CASSYGTGHYEQYF. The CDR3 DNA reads TGTGCCAGCAGTTACGGGACAGGGCACTACGAGCAGTACTTC.